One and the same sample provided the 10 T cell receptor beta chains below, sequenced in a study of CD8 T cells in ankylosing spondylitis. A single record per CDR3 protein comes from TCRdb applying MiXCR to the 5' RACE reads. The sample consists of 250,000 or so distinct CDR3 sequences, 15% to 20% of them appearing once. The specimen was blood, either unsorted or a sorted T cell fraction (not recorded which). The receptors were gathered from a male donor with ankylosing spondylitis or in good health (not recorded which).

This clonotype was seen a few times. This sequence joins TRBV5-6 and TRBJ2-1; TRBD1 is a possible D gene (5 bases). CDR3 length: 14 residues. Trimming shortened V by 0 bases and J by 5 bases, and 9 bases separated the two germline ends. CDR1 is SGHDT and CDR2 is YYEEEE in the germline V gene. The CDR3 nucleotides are TGTGCCAGCAGCTTGGGACAGCTACACAATGAGCAGTTCTTC. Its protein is CASSLGQLHNEQFF. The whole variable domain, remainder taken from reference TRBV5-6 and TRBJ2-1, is DAGVTQSPTHLIKTRGQQVTLRCSPKSGHDTVSWYQQALGQGPQFIFQYYEEEERQRGNFPDRFSGHQFPNYSSELNVNALLLGDSALYLCASSLGQLHNEQFFGPGTRLTVL.

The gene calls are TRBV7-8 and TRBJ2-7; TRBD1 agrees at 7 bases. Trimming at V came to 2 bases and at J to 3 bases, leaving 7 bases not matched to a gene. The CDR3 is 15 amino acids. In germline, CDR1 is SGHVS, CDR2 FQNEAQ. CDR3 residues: CASSLQTGSYYEQYF. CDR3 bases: TGTGCCAGCAGCTTACAGACAGGGTCGTACTACGAGCAGTACTTC.

The CDR3 is CASSSDRTLETQYF. CDR3 coding DNA: TGTGCCAGCAGTTCCGACAGGACTTTGGAGACCCAGTACTTC. This chain joins TRBV12-3 or TRBV12-4 and TRBJ2-5; D may be TRBD1 (6 bases). The CDR3 length is 14 residues. V lost 4 bases to trimming and J lost 5 bases, with 14 bases between them.

The CDR3: CASSQDPGLMAIQETQYF. CDR3 bases: TGTGCCAGCAGCCAAGACCCGGGGTTGATGGCGATCCAAGAGACCCAGTACTTC. The J gene is TRBJ2-5, the V gene TRBV4-2, with D perhaps TRBD2 (5 bases). The CDR3 is made up of 18 amino acids. Germline V gene sequence: CDR1 LGHNA, CDR2 YNFKEQ. V was cut by 0 bases and J by 1 base, with 18 bases left in between.

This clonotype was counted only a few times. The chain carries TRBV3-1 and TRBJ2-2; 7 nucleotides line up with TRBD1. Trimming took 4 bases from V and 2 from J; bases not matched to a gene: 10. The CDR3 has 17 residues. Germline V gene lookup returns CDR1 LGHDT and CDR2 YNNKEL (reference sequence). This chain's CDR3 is CASSLEPGQINTGELFF. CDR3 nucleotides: TGTGCCAGCAGCCTCGAGCCGGGACAGATTAACACCGGGGAGCTGTTTTTT.

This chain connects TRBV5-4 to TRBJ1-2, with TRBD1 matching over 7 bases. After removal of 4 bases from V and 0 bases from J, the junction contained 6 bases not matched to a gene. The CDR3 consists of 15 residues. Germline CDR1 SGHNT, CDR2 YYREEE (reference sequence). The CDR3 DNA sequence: TGTGCCAGCAGCCCAGGACAGGTAACTAACTATGGCTACACCTTC. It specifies CASSPGQVTNYGYTF. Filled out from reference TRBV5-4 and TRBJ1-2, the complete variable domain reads ETGVTQSPTHLIKTRGQQVTLRCSSQSGHNTVSWYQQALGQGPQFIFQYYREEENGRGNFPPRFSGLQFPNYSSELNVNALELDDSALYLCASSPGQVTNYGYTFGSGTRLTVV.

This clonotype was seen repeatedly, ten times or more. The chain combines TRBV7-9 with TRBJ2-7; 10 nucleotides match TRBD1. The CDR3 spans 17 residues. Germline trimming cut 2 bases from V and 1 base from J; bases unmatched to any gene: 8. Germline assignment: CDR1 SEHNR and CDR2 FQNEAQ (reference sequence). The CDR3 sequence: CASSLTTGGAGSYEQYF. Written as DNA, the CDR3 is TGTGCCAGCAGCTTAACGACAGGGGGCGCCGGATCCTACGAGCAGTACTTC.

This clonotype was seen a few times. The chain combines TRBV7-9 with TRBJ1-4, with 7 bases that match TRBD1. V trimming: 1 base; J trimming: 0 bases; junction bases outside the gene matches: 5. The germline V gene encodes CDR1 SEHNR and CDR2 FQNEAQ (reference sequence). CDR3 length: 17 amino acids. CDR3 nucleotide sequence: TGTGCCAGCAGCTTAGAGGGACAGCCCGCAACTAATGAAAAACTGTTTTTT. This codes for CASSLEGQPATNEKLFF.

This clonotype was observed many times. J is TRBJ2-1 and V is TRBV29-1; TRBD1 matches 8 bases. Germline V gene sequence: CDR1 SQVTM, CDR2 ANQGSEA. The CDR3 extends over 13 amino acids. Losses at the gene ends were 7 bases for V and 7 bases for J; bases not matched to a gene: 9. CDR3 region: CSGARTGRNEQFF. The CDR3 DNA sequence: TGCAGCGGAGCTCGGACAGGGAGAAATGAGCAGTTCTTC.

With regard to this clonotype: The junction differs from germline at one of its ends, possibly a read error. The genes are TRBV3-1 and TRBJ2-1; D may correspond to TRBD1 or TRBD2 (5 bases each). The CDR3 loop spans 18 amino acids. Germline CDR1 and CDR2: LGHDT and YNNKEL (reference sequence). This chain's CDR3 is CACSKEGVGGPTYNEQFF. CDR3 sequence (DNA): TGTGCCTGCAGCAAAGAAGGGGTCGGCGGGCCTACCTACAATGAGCAGTTCTTC.